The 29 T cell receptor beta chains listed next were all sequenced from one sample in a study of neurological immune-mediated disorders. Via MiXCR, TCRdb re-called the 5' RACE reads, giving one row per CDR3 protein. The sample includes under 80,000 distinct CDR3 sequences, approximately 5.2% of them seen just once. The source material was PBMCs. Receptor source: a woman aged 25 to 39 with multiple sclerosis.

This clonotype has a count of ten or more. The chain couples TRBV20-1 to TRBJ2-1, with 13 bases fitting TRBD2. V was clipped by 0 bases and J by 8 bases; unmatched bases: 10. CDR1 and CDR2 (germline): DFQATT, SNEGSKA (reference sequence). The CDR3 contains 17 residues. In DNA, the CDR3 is TGCAGTGCTAGAGATTTTTCGGGACTAGCGGGGCGCGATGAGCAGTTCTTC. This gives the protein CSARDFSGLAGRDEQFF.

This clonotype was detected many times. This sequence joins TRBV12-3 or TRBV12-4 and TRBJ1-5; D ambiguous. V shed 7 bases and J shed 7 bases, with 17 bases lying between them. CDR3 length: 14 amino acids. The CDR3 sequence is CASTPVGIEQPQHF. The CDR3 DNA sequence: TGTGCCAGCACCCCTGTGGGAATTGAGCAGCCCCAGCATTTT.

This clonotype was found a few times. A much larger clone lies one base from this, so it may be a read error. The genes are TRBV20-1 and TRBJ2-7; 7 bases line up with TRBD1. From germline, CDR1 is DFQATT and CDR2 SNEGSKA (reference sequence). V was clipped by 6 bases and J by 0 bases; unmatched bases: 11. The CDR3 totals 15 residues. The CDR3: CSATIWDRTSYEQYF. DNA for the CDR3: TGCAGTGCGACCATCTGGGACAGAACCTCCTACGAGCAGTACTTC.

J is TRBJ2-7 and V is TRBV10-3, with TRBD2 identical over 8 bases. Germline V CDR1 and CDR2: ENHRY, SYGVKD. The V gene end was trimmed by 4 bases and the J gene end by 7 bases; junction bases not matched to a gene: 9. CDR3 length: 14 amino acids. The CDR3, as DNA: TGTGCCATCAGTGGCACGGGGGGGATGGGAGAGCAGTACTTC. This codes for CAISGTGGMGEQYF.

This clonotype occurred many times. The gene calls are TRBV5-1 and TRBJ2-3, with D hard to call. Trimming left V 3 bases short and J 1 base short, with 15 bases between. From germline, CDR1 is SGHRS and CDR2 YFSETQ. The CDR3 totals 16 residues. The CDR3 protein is CASSSSPRSGTDTQYF. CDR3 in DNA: TGCGCCAGCAGCTCCTCTCCGCGATCGGGCACAGATACGCAGTATTTT.

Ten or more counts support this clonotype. CDR3 sequence: CASSQVLAGGLDQYF. Here the CDR3 DNA reads TGCGCCAGCAGCCAAGTTTTAGCGGGGGGGCTGGACCAGTACTTC. V is TRBV4-1 and J is TRBJ2-5; the match to TRBD2 covers 11 bases. The CDR3 runs 15 residues. The germline V gene encodes CDR1 MGHRA and CDR2 YSYEKL. With 1 base clipped from V and 10 bases from J, the junction kept 8 bases outside the gene matches.

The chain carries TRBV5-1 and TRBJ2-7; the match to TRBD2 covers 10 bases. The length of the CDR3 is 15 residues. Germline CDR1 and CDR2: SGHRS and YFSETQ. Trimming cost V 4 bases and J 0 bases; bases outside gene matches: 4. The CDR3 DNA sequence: TGCGCCAGCAGCATTAGCGGGGGGCTCTCCTACGAGCAGTACTTC. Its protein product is CASSISGGLSYEQYF. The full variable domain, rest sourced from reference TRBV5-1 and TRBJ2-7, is KAGVTQTPRYLIKTRGQQVTLSCSPISGHRSVSWYQQTPGQGLQFLFEYFSETQRNKGNFPGRFSGRQFSNSRSEMNVSTLELGDSALYLCASSISGGLSYEQYFGPGTRLTVT.

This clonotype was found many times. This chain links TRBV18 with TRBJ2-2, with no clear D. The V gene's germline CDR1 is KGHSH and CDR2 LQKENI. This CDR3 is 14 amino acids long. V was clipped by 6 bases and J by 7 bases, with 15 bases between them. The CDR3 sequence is CASSPTFGGGELFF. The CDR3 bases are TGTGCCAGCTCCCCGACCTTCGGCGGCGGGGAGCTGTTTTTT.

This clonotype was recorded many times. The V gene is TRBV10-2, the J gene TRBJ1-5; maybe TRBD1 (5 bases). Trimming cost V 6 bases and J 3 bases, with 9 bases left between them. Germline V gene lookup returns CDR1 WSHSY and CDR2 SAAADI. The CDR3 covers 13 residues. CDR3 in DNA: TGCGCCAGCAGCGCGGGGGTCAATCAGCCCCAGCATTTT. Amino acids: CASSAGVNQPQHF.

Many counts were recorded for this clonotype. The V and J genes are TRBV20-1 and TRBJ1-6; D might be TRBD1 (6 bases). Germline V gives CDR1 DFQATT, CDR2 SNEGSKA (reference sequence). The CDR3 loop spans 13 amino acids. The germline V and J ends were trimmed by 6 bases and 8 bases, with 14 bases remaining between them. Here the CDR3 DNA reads TGCAGTGCCAGGGTGGGGGCCGATTCACCCCTCCACTTT. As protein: CSARVGADSPLHF.

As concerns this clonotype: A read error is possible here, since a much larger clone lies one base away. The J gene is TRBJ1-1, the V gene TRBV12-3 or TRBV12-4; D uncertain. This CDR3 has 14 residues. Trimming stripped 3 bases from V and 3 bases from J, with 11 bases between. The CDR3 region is CASSLMDAYTEAFF. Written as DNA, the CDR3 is TGTGCCAGCAGTTTGATGGACGCGTACACTGAAGCTTTCTTT.

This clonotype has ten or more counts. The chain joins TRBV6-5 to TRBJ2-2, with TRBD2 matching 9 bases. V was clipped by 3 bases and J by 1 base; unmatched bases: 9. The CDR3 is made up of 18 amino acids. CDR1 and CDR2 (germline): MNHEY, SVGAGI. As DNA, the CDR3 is TGTGCCAGCAGTTATAGTTCTGTACTAGCGGGGAACACCGGGGAGCTGTTTTTT. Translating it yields CASSYSSVLAGNTGELFF.

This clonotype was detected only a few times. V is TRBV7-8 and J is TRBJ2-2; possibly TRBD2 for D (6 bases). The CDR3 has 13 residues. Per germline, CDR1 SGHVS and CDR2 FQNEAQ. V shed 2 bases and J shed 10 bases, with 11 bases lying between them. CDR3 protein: CASSLRGLEELFF. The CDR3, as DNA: TGTGCCAGCAGCTTAAGGGGACTCGAGGAGCTGTTTTTT.

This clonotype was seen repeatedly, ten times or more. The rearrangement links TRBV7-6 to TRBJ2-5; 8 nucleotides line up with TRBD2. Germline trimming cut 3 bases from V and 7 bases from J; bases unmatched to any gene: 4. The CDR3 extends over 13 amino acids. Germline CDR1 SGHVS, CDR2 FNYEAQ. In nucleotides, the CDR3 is TGTGCCAGCAGCTTTACTAGCGGTGGGACCCAGTACTTC. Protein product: CASSFTSGGTQYF.

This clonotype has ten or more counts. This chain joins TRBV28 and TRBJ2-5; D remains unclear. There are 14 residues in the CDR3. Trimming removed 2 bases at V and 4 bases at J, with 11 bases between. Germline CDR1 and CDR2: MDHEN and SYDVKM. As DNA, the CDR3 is TGTGCCAGCAGTTTACGGGCATCGGGAGAGACCCAGTACTTC. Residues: CASSLRASGETQYF.

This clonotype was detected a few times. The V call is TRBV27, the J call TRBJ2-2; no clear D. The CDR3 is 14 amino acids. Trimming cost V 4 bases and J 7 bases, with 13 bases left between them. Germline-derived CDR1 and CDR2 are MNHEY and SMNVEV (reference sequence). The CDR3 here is CASSSGLRGGELFF. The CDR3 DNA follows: TGTGCCAGCAGTTCCGGCCTACGCGGCGGGGAGCTGTTTTTT.

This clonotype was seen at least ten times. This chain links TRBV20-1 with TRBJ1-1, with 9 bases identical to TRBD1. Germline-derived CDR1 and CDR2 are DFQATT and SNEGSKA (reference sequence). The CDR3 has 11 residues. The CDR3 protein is CSTDRGGEAFF. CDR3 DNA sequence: TGCAGCACGGACAGGGGCGGTGAAGCTTTCTTT.

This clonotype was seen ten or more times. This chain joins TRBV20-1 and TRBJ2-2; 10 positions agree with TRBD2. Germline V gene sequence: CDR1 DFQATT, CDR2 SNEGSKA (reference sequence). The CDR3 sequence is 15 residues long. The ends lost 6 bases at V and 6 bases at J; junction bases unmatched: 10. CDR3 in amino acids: CSARPGLARAGELFF. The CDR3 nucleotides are TGCAGTGCCCGACCGGGACTAGCGAGGGCCGGGGAGCTGTTTTTT.

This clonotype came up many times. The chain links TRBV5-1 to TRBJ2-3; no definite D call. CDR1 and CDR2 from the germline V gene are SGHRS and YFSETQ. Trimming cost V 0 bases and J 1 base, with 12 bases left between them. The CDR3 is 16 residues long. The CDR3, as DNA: TGCGCCAGCAGCTTGGGCTGGGCAGCTCGCACAGATACGCAGTATTTT. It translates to CASSLGWAARTDTQYF.

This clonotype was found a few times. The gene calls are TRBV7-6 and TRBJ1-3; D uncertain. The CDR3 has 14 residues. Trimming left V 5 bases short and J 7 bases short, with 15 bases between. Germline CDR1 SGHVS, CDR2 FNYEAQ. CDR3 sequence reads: CASSPRANENTIYF. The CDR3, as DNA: TGTGCCAGCAGCCCCCGGGCCAACGAGAACACCATATATTTT.

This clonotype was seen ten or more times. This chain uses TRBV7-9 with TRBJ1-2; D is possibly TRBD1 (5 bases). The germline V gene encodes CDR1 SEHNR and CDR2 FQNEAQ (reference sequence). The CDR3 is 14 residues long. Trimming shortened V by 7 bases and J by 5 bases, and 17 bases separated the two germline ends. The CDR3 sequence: CASIDPRQGYGYTF. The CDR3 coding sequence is TGTGCCAGCATCGACCCTCGGCAGGGATATGGCTACACCTTC. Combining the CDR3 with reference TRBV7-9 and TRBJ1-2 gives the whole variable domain DTGVSQNPRHKITKRGQNVTFRCDPISEHNRLYWYRQTLGQGPEFLTYFQNEAQLEKSRLLSDRFSAERPKGSFSTLEIQRTEQGDSAMYLCASIDPRQGYGYTFGSGTRLTVV.

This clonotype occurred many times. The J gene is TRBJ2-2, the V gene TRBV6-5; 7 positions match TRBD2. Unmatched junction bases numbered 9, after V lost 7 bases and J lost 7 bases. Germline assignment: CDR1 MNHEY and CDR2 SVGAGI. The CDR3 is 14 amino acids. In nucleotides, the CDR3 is TGTGCCAGCACCCCCGGGACTAATTTCGGGGAGCTGTTTTTT. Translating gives CASTPGTNFGELFF.

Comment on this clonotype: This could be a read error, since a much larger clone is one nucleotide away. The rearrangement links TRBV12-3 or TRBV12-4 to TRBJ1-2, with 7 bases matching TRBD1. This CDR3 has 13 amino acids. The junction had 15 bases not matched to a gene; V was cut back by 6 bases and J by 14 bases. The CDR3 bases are TGTGCCAGCAGAGACAGGGTCCCCGCTTTCAAAACCTTC. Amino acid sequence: CASRDRVPAFKTF.

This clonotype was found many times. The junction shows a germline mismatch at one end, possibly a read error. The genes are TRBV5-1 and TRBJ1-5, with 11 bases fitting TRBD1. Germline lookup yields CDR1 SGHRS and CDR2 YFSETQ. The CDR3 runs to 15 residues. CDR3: CASSLGTGGNQPQNF. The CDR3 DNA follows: TGCGCCAGCAGCTTGGGGACAGGGGGCAATCAGCCCCAGAATTTT.

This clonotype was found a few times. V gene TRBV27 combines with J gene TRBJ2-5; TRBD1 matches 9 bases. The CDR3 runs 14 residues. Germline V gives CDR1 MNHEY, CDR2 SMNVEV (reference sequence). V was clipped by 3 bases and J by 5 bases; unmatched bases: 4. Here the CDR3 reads CASSLTGGVETQYF. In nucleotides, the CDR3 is TGTGCCAGCAGTTTGACAGGGGGGGTGGAGACCCAGTACTTC.

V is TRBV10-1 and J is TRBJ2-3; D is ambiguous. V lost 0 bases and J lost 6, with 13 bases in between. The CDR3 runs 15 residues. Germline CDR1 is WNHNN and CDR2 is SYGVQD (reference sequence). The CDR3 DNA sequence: TGCGCCAGCAGTGAGTCGATCGTCGAACATGATACGCAGTATTTT. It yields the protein CASSESIVEHDTQYF.

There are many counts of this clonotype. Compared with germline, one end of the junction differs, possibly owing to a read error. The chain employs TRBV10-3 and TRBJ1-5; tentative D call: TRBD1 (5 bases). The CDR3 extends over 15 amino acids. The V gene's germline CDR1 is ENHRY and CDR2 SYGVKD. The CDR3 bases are TGTGCCATCAGTGAGTATGACAGCAGCAATCAGCCCCAGAATTTT. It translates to CAISEYDSSNQPQNF.

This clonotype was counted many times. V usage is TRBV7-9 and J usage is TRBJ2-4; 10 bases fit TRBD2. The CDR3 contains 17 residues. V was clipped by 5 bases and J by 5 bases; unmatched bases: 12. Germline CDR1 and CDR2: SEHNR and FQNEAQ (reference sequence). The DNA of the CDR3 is TGTGCCAGCAGCGGTGCCAGAAGCGGGGGGGAAGAAAACATTCAGTACTTC. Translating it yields CASSGARSGGEENIQYF.

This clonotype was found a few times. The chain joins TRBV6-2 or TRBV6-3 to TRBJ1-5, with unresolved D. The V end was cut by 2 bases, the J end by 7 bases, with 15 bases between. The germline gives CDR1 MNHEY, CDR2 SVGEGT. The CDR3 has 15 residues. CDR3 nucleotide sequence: TGTGCCAGCAGTTACGAGGAGGGAGGCCGGCAGCCCCAGCATTTT. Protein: CASSYEEGGRQPQHF.